Sequencing of this TCR beta chain was carried out in a study of beta chain features in type 1 diabetes. Study outcomes and limitations: Shorter TCRB CDR3s, moderately but significantly so, marked every one of the four CD4+ subsets in Type 1 diabetes patients. At VDJ recombination sites, type 1 diabetes patients had fewer insertions and more deleted nucleotides.

A single count supports this clone. Its antigen remains unidentified. V lost 8 bases, J lost 4 bases, and 20 bases lay in between. CDR1 SGHTA and CDR2 FQGNSA come from the germline V gene. CDR3 size: 15 residues. Every participating donor gave one draw, a heparinised blood sample averaging roughly 0.12 L. Over 95% purity was reached by all sorted populations. Reverse transcribing all isolated RNA meant expressed TCRB transcripts were sequenced. Method: immunoSEQ multiplex PCR; TCRdb's copy keeps in-frame clones and lacks some. The sample consists of some 17,000 clones, roughly 70% of them appearing once.

The sequenced sample consisted of stem cell memory CD4+ T cells from blood. This receptor was obtained from a young man with type 1 diabetes. V and J are TRBV7-2 and TRBJ2-5; D remains ambiguous. In nucleotides, the CDR3 is TGTGCCAGCCGTCGGAGTCACACCCACCCAGAGACCCAGTACTTC. Translating gives CASRRSHTHPETQYF.